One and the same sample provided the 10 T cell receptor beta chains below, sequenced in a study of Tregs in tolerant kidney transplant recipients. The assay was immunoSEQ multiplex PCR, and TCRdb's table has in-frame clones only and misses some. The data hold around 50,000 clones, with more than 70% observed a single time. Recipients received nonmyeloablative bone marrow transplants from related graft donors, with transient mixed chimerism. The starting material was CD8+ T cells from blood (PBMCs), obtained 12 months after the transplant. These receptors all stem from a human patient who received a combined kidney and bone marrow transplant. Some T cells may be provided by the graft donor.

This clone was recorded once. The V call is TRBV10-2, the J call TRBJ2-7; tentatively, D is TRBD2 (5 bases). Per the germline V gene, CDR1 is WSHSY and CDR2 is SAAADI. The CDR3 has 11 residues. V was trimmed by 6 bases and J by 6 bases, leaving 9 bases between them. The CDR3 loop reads CASRLEGEQYF. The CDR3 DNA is TGCGCCAGCAGGCTCGAGGGCGAGCAGTACTTC.

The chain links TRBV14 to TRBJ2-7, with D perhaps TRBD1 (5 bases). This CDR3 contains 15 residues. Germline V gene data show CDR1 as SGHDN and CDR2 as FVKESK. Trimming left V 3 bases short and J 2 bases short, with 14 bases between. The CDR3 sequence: CASSQSRTIAYEQYF. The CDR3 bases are TGTGCCAGCAGCCAGAGCAGGACAATCGCCTACGAGCAGTACTTC. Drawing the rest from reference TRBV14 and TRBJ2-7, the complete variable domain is EAGVTQFPSHSVIEKGQTVTLRCDPISGHDNLYWYRRVMGKEIKFLLHFVKESKQDESGMPNNRFLAERTGGTYSTLKVQPAELEDSGVYFCASSQSRTIAYEQYFGPGTRLTVT.

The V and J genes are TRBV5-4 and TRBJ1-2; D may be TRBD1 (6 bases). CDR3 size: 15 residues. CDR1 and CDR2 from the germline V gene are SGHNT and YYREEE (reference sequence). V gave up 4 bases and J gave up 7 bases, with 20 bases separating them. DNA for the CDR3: TGTGCCAGCAGCGGACCCGGGACACCGGGTGGTGGCTACACCTTC. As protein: CASSGPGTPGGGYTF.

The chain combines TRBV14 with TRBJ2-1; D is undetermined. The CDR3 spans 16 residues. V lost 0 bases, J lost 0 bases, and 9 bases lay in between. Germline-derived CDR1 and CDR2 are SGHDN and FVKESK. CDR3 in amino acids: CASSQDGRLSYNEQFF. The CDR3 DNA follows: TGTGCCAGCAGCCAAGATGGGCGCCTCTCCTACAATGAGCAGTTCTTC.

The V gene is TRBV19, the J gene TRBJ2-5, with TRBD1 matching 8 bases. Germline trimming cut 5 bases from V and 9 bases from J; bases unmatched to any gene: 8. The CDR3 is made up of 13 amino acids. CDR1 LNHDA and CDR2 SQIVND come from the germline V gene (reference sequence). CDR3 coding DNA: TGTGCCAGTAGTCCAAACCTGGGACAGGCCCAGTACTTC. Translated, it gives CASSPNLGQAQYF.

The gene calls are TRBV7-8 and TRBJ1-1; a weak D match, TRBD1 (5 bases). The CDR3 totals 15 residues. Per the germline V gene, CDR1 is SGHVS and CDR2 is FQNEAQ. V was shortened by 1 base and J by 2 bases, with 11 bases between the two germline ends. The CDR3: CASSLETVPNTEAFF. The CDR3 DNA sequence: TGTGCCAGCAGCTTAGAGACAGTGCCCAACACTGAAGCTTTCTTT.

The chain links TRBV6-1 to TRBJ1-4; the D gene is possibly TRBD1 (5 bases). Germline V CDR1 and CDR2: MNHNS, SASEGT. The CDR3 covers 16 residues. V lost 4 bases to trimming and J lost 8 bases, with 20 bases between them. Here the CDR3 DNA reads TGTGCCAGCAGTGCGTACAGCGGGCAGGGAGGCGAAAAACTGTTTTTT. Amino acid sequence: CASSAYSGQGGEKLFF.

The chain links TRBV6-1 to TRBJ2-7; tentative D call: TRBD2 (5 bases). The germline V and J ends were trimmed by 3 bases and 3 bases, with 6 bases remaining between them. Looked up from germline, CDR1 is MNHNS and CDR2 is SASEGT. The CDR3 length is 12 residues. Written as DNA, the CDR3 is TGTGCCAGCAGTGACGGGGACTACGAGCAGTACTTC. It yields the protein CASSDGDYEQYF.

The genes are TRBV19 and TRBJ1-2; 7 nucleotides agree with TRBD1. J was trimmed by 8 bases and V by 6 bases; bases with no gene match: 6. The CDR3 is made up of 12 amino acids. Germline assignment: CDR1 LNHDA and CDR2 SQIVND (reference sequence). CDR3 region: CASSTGVGGYTF. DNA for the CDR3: TGTGCCAGTAGCACAGGGGTCGGAGGCTACACCTTC.

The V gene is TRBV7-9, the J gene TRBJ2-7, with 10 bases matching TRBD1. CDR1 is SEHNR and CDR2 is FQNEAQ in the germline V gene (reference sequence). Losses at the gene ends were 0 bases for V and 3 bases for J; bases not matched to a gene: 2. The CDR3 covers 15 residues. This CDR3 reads CASSLAGQGIYEQYF. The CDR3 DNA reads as TGTGCCAGCAGCTTAGCGGGACAGGGGATCTACGAGCAGTACTTC.